This entry features one T cell receptor beta chain sequence. This clonotype was seen a handful of times. It has no known antigen specificity. No base quality values were provided; no much bigger clone lies one nucleotide off. The sample belongs to a study of T cells in Graves' hyperthyroidism and ophthalmopathy (dated by TCRdb to the late 2010s). Turning to the overall study: Peripheral blood samples were taken at the time of initial diagnosis, prior to any treatment. TCR V-J signatures able to tell the groups apart were searched for in a discovery cohort of approximately 95 patients, of whom around 43 had Graves' ophthalmopathy and under 65 had stable Graves' hyperthyroidism. Whether ophthalmopathy could be predicted prospectively was tested in an independent validation cohort made up of 18 to 20 hyperthyroidism patients plus 17 patients who later progressed to ophthalmopathy. The roughly 91 discovery patients were randomly split 7:3 into training and test sets. The study also compared thyroid tissue and blood T-cell repertoires from five or six Graves' hyperthyroidism patients. After blood sampling, hyperthyroidism patients were treated with methimazole at a starting dose of 30 mg daily, and ophthalmopathy patients were treated with high-dose intravenous methylprednisolone. TCR Vbeta CDR3 sequencing of some 140 peripheral blood samples (43 ophthalmopathy, 75 hyperthyroidism and some 17 progressor patients) is reported in the paper. Study-level results and caveats: A model built on a 13 V-J signature distinguished ophthalmopathy from stable hyperthyroidism, reaching around 88% sensitivity and approximately 83% specificity in cross-validation and 80%/75% in testing. In validation, the model predicted progression to ophthalmopathy with 55% to 71% sensitivity and around 72% specificity, a median of roughly seven months before onset. Sample size was not statistically predetermined, and investigators were not blinded to group allocation. Most expanded thyroid clonotypes (frequency above 0.001) were also detected in blood, suggesting blood repertoires may reflect thyroid immune responses.

Ophthalmopathy patients had moderately to severely active disease, with a Clinical Activity Score of 3 or more, a NOSPECS grade of 4 or more, and a disease duration of less than 3 months. Patients with uncontrolled infections, other autoimmune diseases, pregnancy or lactation were excluded. Diagnoses relied on clinical symptoms, serum thyroxine and TRAb, thyroid ultrasound and orbital computed tomography. PBMCs were separated from roughly 10 ml of fresh peripheral blood using Ficoll-Paque density gradient centrifugation. Trizol reagent was used to extract total RNA, and RNA quality was then checked on an Agilent 2100 Bioanalyzer. TCR beta CDR3 regions were amplified from RNA transcripts. The TCR CDR3 was subjected to a first round of RT-PCR using the HTBI primer set and the Qiagen OneStep RT-PCR kit. The libraries were constructed in a second round of multiplex PCR and then size-selected and purified. Sequencing of the libraries was done on an Illumina HiSeq2000 using paired-end 100 bp reads. The original methods were these. SOAPnuke was used to process the raw data, with reads discarded if the reads contained adapters or uncalled bases, had a mean Phred below 15, or lacked an exact constant-primer or identifier match. COPE v1.2.5 was used to merge high-quality paired reads, and clonotypes were defined as unique nucleotide sequences. MiTCR v1.1 was used to align clonotypes to the IMGT TRBV, TRBD and TRBJ reference segments. Only V-J combinations with frequency above 0.0001, covering about 99% of repertoires, were analysed. The TCS score was defined as F50 (clonal expansion) divided by E x V (chaos), with BLOSUM62-based TCRdist calculated between CDR3 peptides within each V-J. Welch's t-statistics and random forest reduced 500 to 650 V-J features to 10 to 15, which were used in a naive Bayes classifier (R e1071). TCRdb trimmed public reads at Q25 via fastp, called clones via MiXCR and kept in-frame beta chains. Rows are unified per CDR3 protein, each entry keeping the most common DNA and genes. V and J calls and clone size were set by TCRdb, not the authors. The sample table lists about 600,000 distinct CDR3 sequences, about a sixth of them with a count of one. The top ten clones comprise about 3.5% of the sample.

The CDR3 runs 13 amino acids, cysteine and phenylalanine included. The sequence is cut down to CDR3 DNA, 39 bases in frame from base 1. Trimming removed 7 bases from V and 4 bases from J, leaving 13 bases between the germline ends. The germline V gene sets CDR1 to SNHLY and CDR2 to FYNNEI. Specimen: blood. The receptor was derived from a middle-aged woman with Graves' ophthalmopathy. This receptor chain uses TRBV2 and TRBJ2-5; the D element could tentatively be TRBD1 or TRBD2, as 6 bases agree for each. The CDR3 protein: CASTAGGGETQYF. The DNA sequence is TGTGCCAGCACCGCTGGAGGGGGAGAGACCCAGTACTTC.